The rows below give T cell receptor beta chains drawn from one sample of a study of blood T cell repertoires in COVID-19. Profiled with immunoSEQ multiplex PCR; TCRdb holds only in-frame clones, not every one. The table records 200,000 to 250,000 clones, 82% of them present only once. The specimen was PBMCs or T cells enriched from blood (not recorded which). The source is a woman aged 55-69 years who had recovered from COVID-19. Each CDR3 is given with its conserved first and last residue. D genes are given only for firm matches. Clone size is given for some rows only: seen once, a few or many times, or a class if the clone is expanded.

cdr3_nt: TGTGCCTGGAGTGAAGGGGGCTATAAAGGTGGCTACACCTTC
cdr3_aa: CAWSEGGYKGGYTF
j_call: TRBJ1-2
d_call: TRBD1
clone_size: NA
v_call: TRBV30

cdr3_nt: TGCAGCGTTGAAACTAGCGGGAGTGATGAGCAGTTCTTC
cdr3_aa: CSVETSGSDEQFF
j_call: TRBJ2-1
d_call: TRBD2
clone_size: NA
v_call: TRBV29-1

cdr3_nt: TGTGCCAGCAGCCAAGCTTCCGGACACCTAGCCTACGAGCAGTACTTC
cdr3_aa: CASSQASGHLAYEQYF
j_call: TRBJ2-7
d_call: NA
clone_size: once
v_call: TRBV3-1/TRBV3-2

cdr3_nt: TGTGCCAGCAGTGACGAGTCACAGGGCGAGCAGTACTTC
cdr3_aa: CASSDESQGEQYF
j_call: TRBJ2-7
d_call: NA
clone_size: NA
v_call: TRBV6-4

cdr3_nt: TGCAGCGTTGCAGCGGGGGGCAACACTGAAGCTTTCTTT
cdr3_aa: CSVAAGGNTEAFF
j_call: TRBJ1-1
d_call: NA
clone_size: NA
v_call: TRBV29-1

cdr3_nt: TGCGCCAGCAGCCGCACAACAGGATTCTCCTACGAGCAGTACTTC
cdr3_aa: CASSRTTGFSYEQYF
j_call: TRBJ2-7
d_call: NA
clone_size: NA
v_call: TRBV4-3

cdr3_nt: TGCGCCAGCAGCTTGGAAGGGCAGGGGGGCTATGGCTACACCTTC
cdr3_aa: CASSLEGQGGYGYTF
j_call: TRBJ1-2
d_call: TRBD1
clone_size: NA
v_call: TRBV5-1

cdr3_nt: TGTGCCAGCAGTCCTCGGACTGCTCCCATTAAGCAGTTCTTC
cdr3_aa: CASSPRTAPIKQFF
j_call: TRBJ2-1
d_call: NA
clone_size: NA
v_call: TRBV2

cdr3_nt: TGTGCCAGCCCTAGGACAGATACCTACGAGCAGTACTTC
cdr3_aa: CASPRTDTYEQYF
j_call: TRBJ2-7
d_call: NA
clone_size: NA
v_call: TRBV27

cdr3_nt: TGTGCCAGCGGGGGCGGGTACTATGGCTACACCTTC
cdr3_aa: CASGGGYYGYTF
j_call: TRBJ1-2
d_call: NA
clone_size: NA
v_call: TRBV9

cdr3_nt: TGTGCCAGCACGACCCAACTGGGGCTTAGGGAGCAGTTCTTC
cdr3_aa: CASTTQLGLREQFF
j_call: TRBJ2-1
d_call: NA
clone_size: many
v_call: TRBV27

cdr3_nt: TGTGCCAGCAGTTTATCTATTGGCATTGGCGGGGGGCAGAAAGATACGCAGTATTTT
cdr3_aa: CASSLSIGIGGGQKDTQYF
j_call: TRBJ2-3
d_call: TRBD2
clone_size: NA
v_call: TRBV27

cdr3_nt: TGTGCCAGCAGCTTAGAGTTAGGCAGGGGGCTTCAGTACTTC
cdr3_aa: CASSLELGRGLQYF
j_call: TRBJ2-7
d_call: TRBD1
clone_size: NA
v_call: TRBV7-8

cdr3_nt: TGTGCCAGCAGCTTTCTACCTGGACAGGGGGCGAACTATGGCTACACCTTC
cdr3_aa: CASSFLPGQGANYGYTF
j_call: TRBJ1-2
d_call: TRBD1
clone_size: NA
v_call: TRBV7-9

cdr3_nt: TGTGCCAGCAGCCAAGATTGGCAGAACACTGAAGCTTTCTTT
cdr3_aa: CASSQDWQNTEAFF
j_call: TRBJ1-1
d_call: NA
clone_size: NA
v_call: TRBV3-1/TRBV3-2

cdr3_nt: TGCGCCAGCAGCTTGGGCGGGGGGGATTACAATGAGCAGTTCTTC
cdr3_aa: CASSLGGGDYNEQFF
j_call: TRBJ2-1
d_call: TRBD2
clone_size: few
v_call: TRBV5-1

cdr3_nt: TGCGCCAGCAGCTCTGGGACTTACCAGTTCTTC
cdr3_aa: CASSSGTYQFF
j_call: TRBJ2-1
d_call: NA
clone_size: NA
v_call: TRBV5-1

cdr3_nt: TGTGCCAGCAGTGGACAGGGGGCGCGAAGTCAGTACTTC
cdr3_aa: CASSGQGARSQYF
j_call: TRBJ2-7
d_call: TRBD1
clone_size: NA
v_call: TRBV25-1

cdr3_nt: TGCAGCGTGGGGGCTACACGGGGCTACACCTTC
cdr3_aa: CSVGATRGYTF
j_call: TRBJ1-2
d_call: NA
clone_size: NA
v_call: TRBV29-1

cdr3_nt: TGTGCCAGCAGCAAAGGGGCAGGGGTCCTACAGCCCCAGCATTTT
cdr3_aa: CASSKGAGVLQPQHF
j_call: TRBJ1-5
d_call: NA
clone_size: few
v_call: TRBV2

cdr3_nt: TGTGCCAGCAGCTTTGACAGGGGCAATGAGCAGTTCTTC
cdr3_aa: CASSFDRGNEQFF
j_call: TRBJ2-1
d_call: TRBD1
clone_size: NA
v_call: TRBV5-4

cdr3_nt: TGTGCCAGCAGCCAAGGGATAGCGGACCCCTACGAGCAGTACTTC
cdr3_aa: CASSQGIADPYEQYF
j_call: TRBJ2-7
d_call: NA
clone_size: NA
v_call: TRBV3-1/TRBV3-2

cdr3_nt: TGTGCCAGCAGTTACTCGGGGGGAACGAGTCAGCCCCAGCATTTT
cdr3_aa: CASSYSGGTSQPQHF
j_call: TRBJ1-5
d_call: NA
clone_size: few
v_call: TRBV6-5

cdr3_nt: TGTGCCACCCTAAACGCCGGGACTAACTATGGCTACACCTTC
cdr3_aa: CATLNAGTNYGYTF
j_call: TRBJ1-2
d_call: NA
clone_size: NA
v_call: TRBV6-5

cdr3_nt: TGTGCCAGCAGCTTACTGGGACAGGGCCCATATAATTCACCCCTCCACTTT
cdr3_aa: CASSLLGQGPYNSPLHF
j_call: TRBJ1-6
d_call: TRBD1
clone_size: NA
v_call: TRBV11-2

cdr3_nt: TGTGCCAGCAGCCAATTCGGGATTAGCTCTGGAAACACCATATATTTT
cdr3_aa: CASSQFGISSGNTIYF
j_call: TRBJ1-3
d_call: NA
clone_size: NA
v_call: TRBV16

cdr3_nt: TGCAGCGTTGGGACAGGGGGTAGCGAAAAACTGTTTTTT
cdr3_aa: CSVGTGGSEKLFF
j_call: TRBJ1-4
d_call: TRBD1
clone_size: NA
v_call: TRBV29-1

cdr3_nt: TGTGCCAGCAGCCCAGCTCCCTGGACTAGCGGGGGGAACTACGAGCAGTACTTC
cdr3_aa: CASSPAPWTSGGNYEQYF
j_call: TRBJ2-7
d_call: TRBD2
clone_size: NA
v_call: TRBV11-2

cdr3_nt: TGTGCCAGCAGCTCTCCCGGGACTTTATCCTACGAGCAGTACTTC
cdr3_aa: CASSSPGTLSYEQYF
j_call: TRBJ2-7
d_call: NA
clone_size: NA
v_call: TRBV7-2

cdr3_nt: TGTGCCAGCAGCCCAGCTGGCCCCTCGGGTACGCAGTATTTT
cdr3_aa: CASSPAGPSGTQYF
j_call: TRBJ2-3
d_call: NA
clone_size: NA
v_call: TRBV7-2

cdr3_nt: TGTGCCAGCAGCTTCACCCAGGAGACCCAGTACTTC
cdr3_aa: CASSFTQETQYF
j_call: TRBJ2-5
d_call: NA
clone_size: once
v_call: TRBV11-3

cdr3_nt: TGTGCCAGCTCCCTCGGGTCCGACACTGAAGCTTTCTTT
cdr3_aa: CASSLGSDTEAFF
j_call: TRBJ1-1
d_call: NA
clone_size: NA
v_call: TRBV18

cdr3_nt: TGTGCCAGCTCACCCGATCAGGGGGCACCCTACGAGCAGTACTTC
cdr3_aa: CASSPDQGAPYEQYF
j_call: TRBJ2-7
d_call: TRBD1
clone_size: NA
v_call: TRBV18

cdr3_nt: TGTGCCAGCTCATTCCGACAGGGCGTGACTGAAGCTTTCTTT
cdr3_aa: CASSFRQGVTEAFF
j_call: TRBJ1-1
d_call: TRBD1
clone_size: few
v_call: TRBV18

cdr3_nt: TGTGCCAGCAGCTTGGGGACAGGGGATGCCTGGATTCTGAATAATGAAAAACTGTTTTTT
cdr3_aa: CASSLGTGDAWILNNEKLFF
j_call: TRBJ1-4
d_call: TRBD1
clone_size: NA
v_call: TRBV5-8

cdr3_nt: TGTGCCAGCAGCTTGGCAACAGGAGGCACAGATACGCAGTATTTT
cdr3_aa: CASSLATGGTDTQYF
j_call: TRBJ2-3
d_call: NA
clone_size: NA
v_call: TRBV5-6

cdr3_nt: TGTGCCAGCAGCCTCGGACACTCTCTGGGCAGCAATCAGCCCCAGCATTTT
cdr3_aa: CASSLGHSLGSNQPQHF
j_call: TRBJ1-5
d_call: NA
clone_size: NA
v_call: TRBV7-2

cdr3_nt: TGTGCCAGCAGCTTAGGTCTAGCGGGACTAGAGGGGGATACGCAGTATTTT
cdr3_aa: CASSLGLAGLEGDTQYF
j_call: TRBJ2-3
d_call: TRBD2
clone_size: NA
v_call: TRBV7-2

cdr3_nt: TGTGCCAGCAGCTTGGCGGGGGGCGAAGCTTTCTTT
cdr3_aa: CASSLAGGEAFF
j_call: TRBJ1-1
d_call: NA
clone_size: NA
v_call: TRBV5-6

cdr3_nt: TGTGCCAGCAGCTTGTACGGCCAAGAGACCCAGTACTTC
cdr3_aa: CASSLYGQETQYF
j_call: TRBJ2-5
d_call: NA
clone_size: NA
v_call: TRBV5-4

cdr3_nt: TGTGCCAGCAGCTCCGGGACTAGAGGCGAGCAGTACTTC
cdr3_aa: CASSSGTRGEQYF
j_call: TRBJ2-7
d_call: TRBD2
clone_size: NA
v_call: TRBV7-3

cdr3_nt: TGTGCCACCAGCACCGGGACTAGTTTCTACGAGCAGTACTTC
cdr3_aa: CATSTGTSFYEQYF
j_call: TRBJ2-7
d_call: TRBD2
clone_size: NA
v_call: TRBV15

cdr3_nt: TGTGCCAGCAGCTCGGCGGGGACCATATATTTT
cdr3_aa: CASSSAGTIYF
j_call: TRBJ1-3
d_call: NA
clone_size: NA
v_call: TRBV7-9

cdr3_nt: TGTGCCAGCAGAGGGGGCTCCTACGAGCAGTACTTC
cdr3_aa: CASRGGSYEQYF
j_call: TRBJ2-7
d_call: NA
clone_size: few
v_call: TRBV7-9

cdr3_nt: TGTGCCAGCAGTCGAGGGACATCGGCAACTAATGAAAAACTGTTTTTT
cdr3_aa: CASSRGTSATNEKLFF
j_call: TRBJ1-4
d_call: NA
clone_size: NA
v_call: TRBV6-6

cdr3_nt: TGTGCCACCAGTGGGACTAGCGGGATCAATGAGCAGTTCTTC
cdr3_aa: CATSGTSGINEQFF
j_call: TRBJ2-1
d_call: TRBD2
clone_size: NA
v_call: TRBV24-1

cdr3_nt: TGTGCCAGCAGCTTAACAGCAGCTAGCACAGATACGCAGTATTTT
cdr3_aa: CASSLTAASTDTQYF
j_call: TRBJ2-3
d_call: NA
clone_size: NA
v_call: TRBV7-6

cdr3_nt: TGTGCCAGCAGCTTGGAACCAGGGGGTAATTCACCCCTCCACTTT
cdr3_aa: CASSLEPGGNSPLHF
j_call: TRBJ1-6
d_call: TRBD1
clone_size: NA
v_call: TRBV5-4

cdr3_nt: TGTGCCTGGAGTGGGGGGACACTTTCGAACACCGGGGAGCTGTTTTTT
cdr3_aa: CAWSGGTLSNTGELFF
j_call: TRBJ2-2
d_call: NA
clone_size: once
v_call: TRBV30

cdr3_nt: TGTGCCAGCAGTTTTAGCGGGGGCACAGATACGCAGTATTTT
cdr3_aa: CASSFSGGTDTQYF
j_call: TRBJ2-3
d_call: TRBD2
clone_size: NA
v_call: TRBV11-1

cdr3_nt: TGTGCCAGCAGCACCAGACAGGGCCTGAACACTGAAGCTTTCTTT
cdr3_aa: CASSTRQGLNTEAFF
j_call: TRBJ1-1
d_call: TRBD1
clone_size: NA
v_call: TRBV7-9

cdr3_nt: TGTGCCAGCAGCTTAATAGAGGGTTCCGGGGTTACAGATACGCAGTATTTT
cdr3_aa: CASSLIEGSGVTDTQYF
j_call: TRBJ2-3
d_call: NA
clone_size: NA
v_call: TRBV7-6

cdr3_nt: TGTGCCAGTAGCCTCCCGGTACAGGCCGACACCGGGGAGCTGTTTTTT
cdr3_aa: CASSLPVQADTGELFF
j_call: TRBJ2-2
d_call: NA
clone_size: NA
v_call: TRBV19

cdr3_nt: TGTGCCAGTAGTATACTCGGGGCTGGAAACACCATATATTTT
cdr3_aa: CASSILGAGNTIYF
j_call: TRBJ1-3
d_call: NA
clone_size: medium-sized
v_call: TRBV19